This T cell receptor (beta chain) was retrieved from a study of T cell repertoires in cytomegalovirus infection. Study summary: Public TCR beta signatures marked donors with CMV infection and the matching HLA. Whole-study results and caveats: Identification of carriers of CMV plus the relevant HLA was achieved through cumulative public TCR beta family frequency.

V was cut by 5 bases and J by 7 bases, with 23 bases left in between. Germline CDR1 reads SEHNR; CDR2 reads FQNEAQ (reference sequence). The CDR3 is 16 residues long. This clonotype was observed many times. Its antigen is unknown. TCRdb re-called the reads through MiXCR, storing one row per CDR3 protein. The sample shows 650,000 to 850,000 distinct CDR3 sequences, 25% to 30% of them seen only once. The clonotype comes from a human donor in good health (CMV status not recorded). Some clones in this sample may be carry-over from other donors' samples. This specimen consisted of cultured CD8+ T cells from PBMCs, obtained from culture after CMV antigen stimulation. The chain has TRBV7-9 and TRBJ1-2; D perhaps matches TRBD1 (5 bases). The CDR3 coding sequence is TGTGCCAGCAGCACATTGGGACGGCTTCTTCTCGCTGGCTACACCTTC. Protein sequence: CASSTLGRLLLAGYTF.